The present T cell receptor (beta chain) was sequenced within a study of blood T cell repertoires in COVID-19 (dated by TCRdb to about 2020). For the wider study: Collaborator samples came from the United States, Italy and Spain and covered acute and convalescent phases of COVID-19. The material from the prospective study consisted of cDNA or gDNA derived from T cells, B-cell-depleted T cells, or PBMCs. Deeply sampled blood TCRbeta repertoires from subjects exposed to, actively infected with, or recovered from COVID-19 were included in the dataset. The repertoires were released in a freely available public database meant as a resource for research on the immune response to SARS-CoV-2. Samples came from the ongoing ImmuneRACE study (first 160 participants) plus 1,254 subjects from 6 global collaborators. A de-identified subject ID, COVID-19 status, age in years and sex were almost always included in the sample metadata. Where available, HLA class I and class II types were taken from metadata supplied by the sample provider and were not determined by assay-based typing.

TCRbeta CDR3 regions were amplified from genomic DNA using the immunoSEQ Assay, a bias-controlled multiplex PCR. Turning to the authors' computational methods: Within the assay, amplification of reference gene primers was used to estimate how many nucleated cells each sample contained. Sequence reads were collapsed and filtered to measure the absolute abundance of every unique TCRbeta CDR3 rearrangement. For each sample, productive Simpson clonality was calculated as the square root of Simpson's diversity index over productive rearrangements. TCRdb stores this immuneACCESS table with in-frame sequences only. Part of the clones is absent; in the studies checked, under half of the shortfall reflects unresolved V genes, and no reason is known for the rest. V and J calls plus clone size are reproduced from that table; the DNA served to infer D and trimming. The sample table holds 95,000 to 150,000 clones, of which 70% to 80% were seen once. Together, the top ten hold under 45% of the sample.

Each collaborating institution followed its own protocols to collect whole blood in K2EDTA tubes. For TCRbeta analysis, collaborators shipped samples in one of three forms: frozen whole blood, isolated PBMCs, or DNA extracted from either of those sample types. This clone has just a few counts. Its target antigen remains unknown. No clone much larger than this one lies a single base away; base qualities are absent. Other DNA sequences within the sample encode an identical CDR3. Broader findings and caveats from the paper: The amount of clinical and demographic metadata varied by source and participant and was provided uncurated.

Looking up the germline V gene (reference sequence) yields CDR1 GTSNPN and CDR2 SVGIG. There are 15 amino acids in the CDR3, from cysteine to phenylalanine inclusive. Here the CDR3 DNA is all that survives: 45 bases in frame from base 1. Clipping removes 0 bases from V and 4 bases from J, with 1 as the unmatched junction base count. This clonotype was obtained from a man aged 35-49 years with active or convalescent COVID-19. Sequenced sample: peripheral blood. The sequence joins TRBV30 to TRBJ2-5, and TRBD2 matches 14 of the central bases. The DNA sequence is TGTGCCTGGAGTGTAGGACTAGCGGGGGGAGAGACCCAGTACTTC. Its protein is CAWSVGLAGGETQYF. The full variable domain, completed from the reference TRBV30 and TRBJ2-5 proteins outside the CDR3, reads SQTIHQWPATLVQPVGSPLSLECTVEGTSNPNLYWYRQAAGRGLQLLFYSVGIGQISSEVPQNLSASRPQDRQFILSSKKLLLSDSGFYLCAWSVGLAGGETQYFGPGTRLLVL.